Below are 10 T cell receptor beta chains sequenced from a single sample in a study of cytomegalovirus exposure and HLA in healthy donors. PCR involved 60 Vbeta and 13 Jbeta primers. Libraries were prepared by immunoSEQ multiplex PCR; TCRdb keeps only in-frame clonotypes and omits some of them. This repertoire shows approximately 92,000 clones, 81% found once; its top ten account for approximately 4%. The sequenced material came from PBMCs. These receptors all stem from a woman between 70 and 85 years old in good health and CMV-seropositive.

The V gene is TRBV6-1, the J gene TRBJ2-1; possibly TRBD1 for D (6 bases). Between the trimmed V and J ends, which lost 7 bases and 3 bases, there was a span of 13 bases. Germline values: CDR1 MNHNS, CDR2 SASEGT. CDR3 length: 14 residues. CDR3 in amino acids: CASTHRGIYNEQFF. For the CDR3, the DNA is TGTGCCAGCACCCATAGGGGGATCTACAATGAGCAGTTCTTC.

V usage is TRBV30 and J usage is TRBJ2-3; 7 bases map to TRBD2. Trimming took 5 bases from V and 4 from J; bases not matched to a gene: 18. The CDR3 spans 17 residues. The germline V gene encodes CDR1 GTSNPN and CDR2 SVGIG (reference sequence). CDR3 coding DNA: TGTGCCTGGCCCCGAGGGACTACCAGGGTTGGAGCAGATACGCAGTATTTT. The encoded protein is CAWPRGTTRVGADTQYF.

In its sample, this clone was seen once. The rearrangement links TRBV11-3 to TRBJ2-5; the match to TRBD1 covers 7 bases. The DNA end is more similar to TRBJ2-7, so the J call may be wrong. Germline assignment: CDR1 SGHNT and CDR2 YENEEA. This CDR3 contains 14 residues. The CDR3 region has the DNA TGTGCCAGCAGCTTAGAACAGGGGACCTACGAGCAGTACTTC. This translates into CASSLEQGTYEQYF.

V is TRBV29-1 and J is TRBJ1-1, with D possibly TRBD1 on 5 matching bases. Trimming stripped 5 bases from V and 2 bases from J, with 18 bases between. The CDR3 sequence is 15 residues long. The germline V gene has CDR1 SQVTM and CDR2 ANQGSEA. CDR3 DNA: TGCAGCGTTCCATCGTCGGGGGGATCTAACACTGAAGCTTTCTTT. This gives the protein CSVPSSGGSNTEAFF.

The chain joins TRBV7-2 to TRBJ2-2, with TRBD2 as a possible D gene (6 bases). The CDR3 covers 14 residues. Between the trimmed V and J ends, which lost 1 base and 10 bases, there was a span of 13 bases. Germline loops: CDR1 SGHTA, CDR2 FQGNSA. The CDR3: CASSLELAREELFF. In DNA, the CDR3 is TGTGCCAGCAGCTTAGAACTAGCCAGGGAGGAGCTGTTTTTT.

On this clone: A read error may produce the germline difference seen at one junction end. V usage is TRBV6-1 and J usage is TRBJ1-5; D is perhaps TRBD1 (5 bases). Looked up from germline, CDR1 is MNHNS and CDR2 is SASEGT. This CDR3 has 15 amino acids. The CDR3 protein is CAGSEAEGGNQPQHF. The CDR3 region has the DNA TGTGCCGGCAGTGAGGCTGAAGGGGGCAATCAGCCCCAGCATTTT.

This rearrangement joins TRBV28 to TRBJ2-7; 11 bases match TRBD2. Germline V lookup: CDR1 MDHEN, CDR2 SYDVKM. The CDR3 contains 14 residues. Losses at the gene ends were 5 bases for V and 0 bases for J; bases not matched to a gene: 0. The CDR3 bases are TGTGCCAGCAGTACTAGCGGGAGCTCCTACGAGCAGTACTTC. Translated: CASSTSGSSYEQYF.

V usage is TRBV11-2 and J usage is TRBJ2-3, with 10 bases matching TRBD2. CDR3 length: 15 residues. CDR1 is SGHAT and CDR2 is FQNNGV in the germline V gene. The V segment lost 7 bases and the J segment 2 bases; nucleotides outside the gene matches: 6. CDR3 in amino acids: CASIRLAGNTDTQYF. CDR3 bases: TGTGCCAGCATCAGACTAGCGGGCAACACAGATACGCAGTATTTT.

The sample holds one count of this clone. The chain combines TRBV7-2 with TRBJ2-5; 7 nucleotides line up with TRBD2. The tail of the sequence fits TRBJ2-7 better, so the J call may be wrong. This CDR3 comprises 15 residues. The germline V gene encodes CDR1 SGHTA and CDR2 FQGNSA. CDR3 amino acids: CASSSSGIDFYEQYF. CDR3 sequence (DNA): TGTGCCAGCAGCTCGAGCGGGATCGACTTCTACGAGCAGTACTTC.

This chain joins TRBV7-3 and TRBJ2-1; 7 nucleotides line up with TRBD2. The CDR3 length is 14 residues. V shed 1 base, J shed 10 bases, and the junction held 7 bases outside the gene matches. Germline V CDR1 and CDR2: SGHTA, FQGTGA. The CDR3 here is CASSLKAGAVEQFF. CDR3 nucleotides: TGTGCCAGCAGCTTAAAGGCGGGAGCGGTGGAGCAGTTCTTC.